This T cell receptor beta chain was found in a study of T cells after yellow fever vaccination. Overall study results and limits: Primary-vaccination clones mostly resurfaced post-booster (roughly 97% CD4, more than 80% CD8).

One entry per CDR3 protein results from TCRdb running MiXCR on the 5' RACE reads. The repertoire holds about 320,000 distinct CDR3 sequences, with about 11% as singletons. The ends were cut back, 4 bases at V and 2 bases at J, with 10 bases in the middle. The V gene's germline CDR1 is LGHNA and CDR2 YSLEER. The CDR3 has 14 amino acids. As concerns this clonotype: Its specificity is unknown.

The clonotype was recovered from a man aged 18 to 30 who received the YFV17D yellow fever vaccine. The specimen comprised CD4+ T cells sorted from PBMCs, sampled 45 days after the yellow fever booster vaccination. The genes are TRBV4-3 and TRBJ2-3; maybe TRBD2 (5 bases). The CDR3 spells CASSPSGDTDTQYF. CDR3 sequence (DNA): TGCGCCAGCAGCCCGAGCGGTGACACAGATACGCAGTATTTT.